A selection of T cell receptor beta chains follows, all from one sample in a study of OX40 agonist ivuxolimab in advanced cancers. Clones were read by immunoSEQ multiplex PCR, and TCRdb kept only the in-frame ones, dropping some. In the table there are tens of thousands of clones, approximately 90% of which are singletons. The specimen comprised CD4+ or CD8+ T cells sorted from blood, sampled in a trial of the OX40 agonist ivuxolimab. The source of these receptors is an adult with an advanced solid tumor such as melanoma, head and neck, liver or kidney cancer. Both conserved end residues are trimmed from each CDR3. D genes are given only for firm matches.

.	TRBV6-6	ASIKGGVSYEQY
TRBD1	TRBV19	ASSTGLATQY
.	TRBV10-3	AISEFRETQY
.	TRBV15	ATSRDRTDTEAF
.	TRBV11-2	ASSLLAGLTYEQY
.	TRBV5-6	ASSLAWADTQY
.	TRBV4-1	ASSLGPLSGGYGYT
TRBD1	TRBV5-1	ASSPGQGRNEQF
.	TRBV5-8	ASSLGLAETGELF
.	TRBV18	ASSPLSGDNGYT
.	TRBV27	ASSSTGYLAKNIQY